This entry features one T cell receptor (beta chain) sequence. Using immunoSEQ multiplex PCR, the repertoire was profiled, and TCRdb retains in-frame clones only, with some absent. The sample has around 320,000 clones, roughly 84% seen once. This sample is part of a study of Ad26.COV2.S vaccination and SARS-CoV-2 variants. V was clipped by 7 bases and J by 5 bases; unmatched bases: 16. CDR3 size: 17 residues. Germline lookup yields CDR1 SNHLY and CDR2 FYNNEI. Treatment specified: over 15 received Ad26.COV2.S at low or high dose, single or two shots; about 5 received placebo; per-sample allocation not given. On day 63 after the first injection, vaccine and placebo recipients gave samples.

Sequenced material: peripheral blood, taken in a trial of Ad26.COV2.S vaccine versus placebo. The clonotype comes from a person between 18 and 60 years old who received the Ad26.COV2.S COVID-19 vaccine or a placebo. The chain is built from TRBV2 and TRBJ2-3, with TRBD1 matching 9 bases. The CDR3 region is CASNTPRDREAQDTQYF. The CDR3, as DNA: TGTGCCAGCAACACACCCCGGGACAGGGAAGCCCAAGATACGCAGTATTTT.